The 14 T cell receptor beta chains reported below all come from one sample, sequenced in a study of technical replicates of blood from several donors. The method was immunoSEQ multiplex PCR; TCRdb's version includes in-frame clones alone and lacks a portion of them. The table lists about 59,000 clones, approximately 84% of them singletons. Material: PBMCs. These receptors all stem from a human donor in good health. Some clones in this sample may be carry-over from other donors' samples.

This clone has just a few counts. The J gene is TRBJ2-3, the V gene TRBV7-2; D perhaps matches TRBD2 (6 bases). The germline CDR1 and CDR2 sequences are SGHTA and FQGNSA. V gave up 0 bases and J gave up 4 bases, with 20 bases separating them. The CDR3 loop spans 18 amino acids. CDR3 DNA sequence: TGTGCCAGCAGCTTAGCCTCGTATTTACCGGGAGTGGCAGATACGCAGTATTTT. Amino acids: CASSLASYLPGVADTQYF.

This chain joins TRBV10-3 and TRBJ2-7; 10 bases are a match to TRBD1. With V trimmed by 10 bases and J by 1 base, 4 bases remained unmatched. CDR3 length equals 13 residues. Per the germline V gene, CDR1 is ENHRY and CDR2 is SYGVKD. CDR3 loop: CASRDRGSYEQYF. In DNA form, the CDR3 reads TGTGCCAGCCGGGACAGGGGTTCCTACGAGCAGTACTTC.

This clone was detected only once. This chain links TRBV9 with TRBJ2-5; 9 positions match TRBD2. Germline CDR1 reads SGDLS; CDR2 reads YYNGEE. V shed 2 bases and J 5 bases; nucleotides not matched to a gene: 10. The CDR3 extends over 16 amino acids. Written as DNA, the CDR3 is TGTGCCAGCAGCGTCACTAGCGGGCGACAAGGGGAGACCCAGTACTTC. It translates to CASSVTSGRQGETQYF.

V is TRBV10-3 and J is TRBJ1-2; 9 positions agree with TRBD1. CDR3 length equals 15 residues. The germline V gene has CDR1 ENHRY and CDR2 SYGVKD. V gave up 8 bases and J gave up 5 bases; unmatched junction bases: 12. The CDR3 DNA follows: TGTGCCATCGGAGAAACAGGGGGCGATCAGTATGGCTACACCTTC. Residues: CAIGETGGDQYGYTF.

The chain carries TRBV7-7 and TRBJ2-2; D unresolved. From germline, CDR1 is SSHAT and CDR2 FNYEAQ (reference sequence). V lost 5 bases and J 1 base, leaving 8 bases between the germline ends. The CDR3 contains 14 residues. The CDR3 region has the DNA TGTGCCAGCAGCCGCGCAGGGAACACCGGGGAGCTGTTTTTT. This encodes CASSRAGNTGELFF.

The rearrangement uses TRBV6-5 and TRBJ2-2; TRBD2 might be the D (6 bases). The germline V and J ends were trimmed by 6 bases and 5 bases, with 10 bases remaining between them. There are 13 residues in the CDR3. CDR1 MNHEY and CDR2 SVGAGI come from the germline V gene. The DNA for the CDR3 is TGTGCCAGCAGCCCTCTAGCGACCGGGGAGCTGTTTTTT. Its protein is CASSPLATGELFF.

This clone was picked up a small number of times. CDR3 in amino acids: CASSSFNPGLYGYTF. The CDR3 nucleotides read TGTGCCAGCAGCTCATTTAATCCTGGACTTTATGGCTACACCTTC. The gene calls are TRBV7-8 and TRBJ1-2; no clear D gene. CDR3 size: 15 residues. The V end lost 4 bases, the J end lost 5 bases, and 17 bases lay between the germline ends. Germline CDR1 SGHVS, CDR2 FQNEAQ.

The rearrangement uses TRBV9 and TRBJ1-1; D not certain. Trimming left V 3 bases short and J 3 bases short, with 12 bases between. This CDR3 has 14 amino acids. CDR1 is SGDLS, CDR2 YYNGEE, per germline. The CDR3: CASSGAPRDTEAFF. CDR3 nucleotides: TGTGCCAGCAGCGGGGCCCCGAGGGACACTGAAGCTTTCTTT. The whole variable domain, remainder taken from reference TRBV9 and TRBJ1-1, is DSGVTQTPKHLITATGQRVTLRCSPRSGDLSVYWYQQSLDQGLQFLIQYYNGEERAKGNILERFSAQQFPDLHSELNLSSLELGDSALYFCASSGAPRDTEAFFGQGTRLTVV.

The DNA of the CDR3 is TGTGCCAGCAGCTTAGGGCGACAGGGAACCTACGAGCAGTACTTC. Encoded protein: CASSLGRQGTYEQYF. The chain links TRBV7-6 to TRBJ2-7, with 7 bases identical to TRBD1. CDR1 is SGHVS, CDR2 FNYEAQ, per germline. The CDR3 has 15 amino acids. Trimming at V came to 1 base and at J to 2 bases, leaving 5 bases not matched to a gene. The whole variable domain, remainder taken from reference TRBV7-6 and TRBJ2-7, is GAGVSQSPRYKVTKRGQDVALRCDPISGHVSLYWYRQALGQGPEFLTYFNYEAQQDKSGLPNDRFSAERPEGSISTLTIQRTEQRDSAMYRCASSLGRQGTYEQYFGPGTRLTVT.

The chain carries TRBV5-1 and TRBJ2-5; a weak D match, TRBD1 (6 bases). V lost 4 bases and J 4 bases, leaving 11 bases between the germline ends. From germline, CDR1 is SGHRS and CDR2 YFSETQ. This CDR3 spans 13 amino acids. CDR3 protein: CASSPGQRETQYF. CDR3 coding DNA: TGCGCCAGCAGCCCAGGACAGCGAGAGACCCAGTACTTC.

This clone showed up just once. V and J are TRBV9 and TRBJ2-7, with D perhaps TRBD2 (6 bases). Per germline, CDR1 SGDLS and CDR2 YYNGEE. V dropped 0 bases and J dropped 7 bases, with 14 bases sitting between them. This CDR3 has 14 residues. CDR3 nucleotides: TGTGCCAGCAGCGTAGACCCGGGAGTAAGGGAGCAGTACTTC. It yields the protein CASSVDPGVREQYF.

The rearrangement joins TRBV7-2 to TRBJ2-3, with D hard to call. The V and J ends lost 5 bases and 10 bases respectively, with 13 bases between them. This CDR3 contains 12 residues. Germline CDR1 reads SGHTA; CDR2 reads FQGNSA. The CDR3 sequence is CASSILASAQYF. The CDR3 DNA reads TGTGCCAGCAGCATATTAGCAAGCGCGCAGTATTTT.

This clone has a handful of counts. J is TRBJ2-3 and V is TRBV30; 8 positions agree with TRBD2. The V gene end was trimmed by 0 bases and the J gene end by 2 bases; junction bases not matched to a gene: 13. This CDR3 contains 18 residues. Germline V CDR1 and CDR2: GTSNPN, SVGIG (reference sequence). The CDR3 spells CAWSVHPKAGVYTDTQYF. In DNA, the CDR3 is TGTGCCTGGAGTGTACACCCCAAAGCGGGAGTGTACACAGATACGCAGTATTTT. The full variable domain, in which reference TRBV30 and TRBJ2-3 provide the parts outside the CDR3, is SQTIHQWPATLVQPVGSPLSLECTVEGTSNPNLYWYRQAAGRGLQLLFYSVGIGQISSEVPQNLSASRPQDRQFILSSKKLLLSDSGFYLCAWSVHPKAGVYTDTQYFGPGTRLTVL.

The V call is TRBV10-1, the J call TRBJ1-2; the D is unclear. This CDR3 is 11 amino acids long. CDR1 and CDR2 from the germline V gene are WNHNN and SYGVQD (reference sequence). V was trimmed by 10 bases and J by 5 bases, leaving 11 bases between them. The CDR3 DNA is TGCGCCACCCCGATGAGATATGGCTACACCTTC. This sequence encodes CATPMRYGYTF.